This T cell receptor (beta chain) was sequenced for a study of cytomegalovirus exposure and HLA in healthy donors. The germline gives CDR1 MGHDK, CDR2 SYGVNS. V was cut by 3 bases and J by 8 bases, with 10 bases left in between. This CDR3 is 12 amino acids long. The PCR contained 60 Vbeta and 13 Jbeta primers. Data came from immunoSEQ multiplex PCR; TCRdb stores just in-frame clones and leaves some out. The table records roughly 97,000 clones, nearly 80% of them present only once. The rearrangement joins TRBV25-1 to TRBJ1-2, with no clear D. Sequencing was done on a sample of PBMCs. The sequence derives from a man aged 55 to 69 in good health and CMV-seropositive. The CDR3 protein is CASSEAARGYTF. The CDR3 nucleotides read TGTGCCAGCAGTGAGGCAGCTAGGGGCTACACCTTC.